The 13 T cell receptor beta chains below were found in one sample sequenced in a study of cytomegalovirus exposure and HLA in healthy donors. Use of 60 Vbeta and 13 Jbeta primers characterized the PCR. Libraries were prepared by immunoSEQ multiplex PCR; TCRdb keeps only in-frame clonotypes and omits some of them. This sample has about 130,000 clones, with around 85% found just once. Sequenced: PBMCs. The receptors were sampled from a woman between 25 and 40 years old in good health and CMV-seropositive.

The chain uses TRBV5-1 and TRBJ1-6; D not certain. Between the trimmed V and J ends, which lost 0 bases and 9 bases, there was a span of 13 bases. This CDR3 spans 15 amino acids. Germline-derived CDR1 and CDR2 are SGHRS and YFSETQ. As DNA, the CDR3 is TGCGCCAGCAGCTTGGGGCAGAAGGAGGGTTCACCCCTCCACTTT. It translates to CASSLGQKEGSPLHF.

The CDR3 here is CASSLGTVSPEAFF. For the CDR3, the DNA is TGCGCCAGCAGCTTGGGGACAGTTTCCCCTGAAGCTTTCTTT. The rearrangement links TRBV5-1 to TRBJ1-1; maybe TRBD1 (6 bases). V was cut by 0 bases and J by 6 bases, with 12 bases left in between. Germline-derived CDR1 and CDR2 are SGHRS and YFSETQ. The CDR3 consists of 14 residues.

The rearrangement links TRBV6-6 to TRBJ1-6, with D possibly TRBD1 on 5 matching bases. Germline lookup yields CDR1 MNHNY and CDR2 SVGAGI (reference sequence). The CDR3 sequence is 14 residues long. The V end lost 4 bases, the J end lost 5 bases, and 9 bases lay between the germline ends. In DNA form, the CDR3 reads TGTGCCAGCAGTTGGGAACAGGATAATTCACCCCTCCACTTT. Translated, it gives CASSWEQDNSPLHF.

This clone has a single count. V gene TRBV29-1 combines with J gene TRBJ1-5; D is perhaps TRBD1 (6 bases). This CDR3 is 13 amino acids long. CDR1 is SQVTM and CDR2 is ANQGSEA in the germline V gene. Between the trimmed V and J ends, which lost 4 bases and 4 bases, there was a span of 11 bases. The CDR3 DNA reads TGCAGCGTTGTACCAGGGGTTAATCAGCCCCAGCATTTT. Its translation: CSVVPGVNQPQHF.

In the case of this clone: Other DNA sequences in this specimen translate into the identical CDR3. J is TRBJ1-1 and V is TRBV18, with 8 positions matching TRBD1. This CDR3 comprises 15 residues. Germline V gene data show CDR1 as KGHSH and CDR2 as LQKENI. The ends lost 4 bases at V and 0 bases at J; junction bases unmatched: 4. CDR3 sequence reads: CASSQGQGLNTEAFF. The CDR3 DNA follows: TGTGCCAGCTCACAAGGACAGGGACTGAACACTGAAGCTTTCTTT.

As to this clone: The junction departs from the called germline gene at one end, perhaps through a read error. In the same sample, other DNA sequences code for this CDR3. The chain carries TRBV5-1 and TRBJ1-1, with TRBD1 matching 8 bases. Germline V gene sequence: CDR1 SGHRS, CDR2 YFSETQ. This CDR3 is built from 15 residues. CDR3 bases: TGCGCCAGCAGCTTCCTGACAGGGGTGAACACTGAGGCTTTCTTT. Encoded protein: CASSFLTGVNTEAFF. The variable domain in full, with the rest retrieved from reference TRBV5-1 and TRBJ1-1, is KAGVTQTPRYLIKTRGQQVTLSCSPISGHRSVSWYQQTPGQGLQFLFEYFSETQRNKGNFPGRFSGRQFSNSRSEMNVSTLELGDSALYLCASSFLTGVNTEAFFGQGTRLTVV.

The rearrangement joins TRBV30 to TRBJ2-7, with a weak D call TRBD1 (6 bases). The CDR3 loop spans 12 amino acids. Per germline, CDR1 GTSNPN and CDR2 SVGIG (reference sequence). V was shortened by 8 bases and J by 5 bases, with 16 bases between the two germline ends. As DNA, the CDR3 is TGTGCCAGCAACCAGGGGAGTCACGAGCAGTACTTC. It encodes CASNQGSHEQYF.

V and J are TRBV5-6 and TRBJ2-1; possible D gene TRBD2, 7 bases. V was trimmed by 4 bases and J by 6 bases, leaving 20 bases between them. This CDR3 spans 16 amino acids. From germline, CDR1 is SGHDT and CDR2 YYEEEE. The CDR3 reads CASSTGGRGAANEQFF. The CDR3 DNA follows: TGTGCCAGCAGCACGGGGGGTCGGGGGGCCGCCAATGAGCAGTTCTTC.

The rearrangement links TRBV19 to TRBJ2-3; possible D gene TRBD1, 7 bases. CDR1 LNHDA and CDR2 SQIVND come from the germline V gene (reference sequence). Trimming shortened V by 5 bases and J by 4 bases, and 19 bases separated the two germline ends. The length of the CDR3 is 16 residues. The CDR3 is CASSSTRQGGADTQYF. In DNA, the CDR3 is TGTGCCAGTAGTTCTACACGACAGGGCGGGGCAGATACGCAGTATTTT.

This clone has a single count. This rearrangement joins TRBV28 to TRBJ2-7; 7 bases map to TRBD2. The CDR3 spans 14 residues. The V gene's germline CDR1 is MDHEN and CDR2 SYDVKM. Losses at the gene ends were 4 bases for V and 1 base for J; bases not matched to a gene: 4. The CDR3: CASSSHGGSYEQYF. CDR3 sequence (DNA): TGTGCCAGCAGTTCACACGGGGGGTCCTACGAGCAGTACTTC.

The chain uses TRBV2 and TRBJ2-1, with 11 bases matching TRBD2. The germline V gene encodes CDR1 SNHLY and CDR2 FYNNEI. This CDR3 has 13 residues. Trimming at V came to 11 bases and at J to 5 bases, leaving 5 bases not matched to a gene. The CDR3, as DNA: TGTGCCGGCACTAGCGGGGGAAACAATGAGCAGTTCTTC. This encodes CAGTSGGNNEQFF.

CDR3 in amino acids: CASSIRPSLAGGETQYF. The CDR3 coding sequence is TGTGCCAGTAGTATAAGGCCGAGCCTAGCGGGAGGAGAGACCCAGTACTTC. V and J are TRBV19 and TRBJ2-5, with TRBD2 matching 11 bases. Germline lookup yields CDR1 LNHDA and CDR2 SQIVND (reference sequence). The V gene end was trimmed by 2 bases and the J gene end by 4 bases; junction bases not matched to a gene: 9. This CDR3 is built from 17 residues.

The J gene is TRBJ2-5, the V gene TRBV2, with 12 bases aligning to TRBD2. Germline V gives CDR1 SNHLY, CDR2 FYNNEI. The CDR3 sequence is 16 residues long. The V gene end was trimmed by 3 bases and the J gene end by 5 bases; junction bases not matched to a gene: 7. The DNA of the CDR3 is TGTGCCAGCAGTGAGCCTAGCGGGAGGGCCGAGGAGACCCAGTACTTC. Translating it yields CASSEPSGRAEETQYF.